Listed below are T cell receptor beta chains from one sample, sequenced in a study of technical replicates of blood from a few donors. Sequencing used immunoSEQ multiplex PCR; TCRdb keeps in-frame clones, though not all of them. Among tens of thousands of clones, around 95% were seen once, and the ten largest hold around 0.37%. The sequenced material came from T cells isolated from PBMCs. These receptors all stem from a human donor in good health. CDR3s include the opening cysteine and the closing phenylalanine or tryptophan. D genes are given only for firm matches. Not every row has a clone size; where given, it reads once, few, many or a size class.

NA,TRBJ1-2,TRBV2,TRBD1,CAAPGTGTGYGYTF,TGTGCCGCCCCCGGGACAGGGACCGGCTATGGCTACACCTTC
NA,TRBJ2-2,TRBV7-3,TRBD2,CASSLGLAGRRTGELFF,TGTGCCAGCAGCTTGGGACTAGCGGGACGTCGGACCGGGGAGCTGTTTTTT
NA,TRBJ2-3,TRBV7-4,TRBD1,CASRPKRGTTGVKSTDTQYF,TGTGCCAGCAGACCTAAAAGAGGGACAACAGGGGTAAAGTCCACAGATACGCAGTATTTT
NA,TRBJ2-3,TRBV6-1,TRBD2,CASSRLAGSTDTQYF,TGTGCCAGCAGTCGACTAGCGGGAAGCACAGATACGCAGTATTTT
few,TRBJ1-1,TRBV7-2,NA,CASRGLEAFF,TGTGCCAGCAGGGGCCTTGAAGCTTTCTTT
NA,TRBJ2-3,TRBV27,NA,CASTLERSSTDTQYF,TGTGCCAGCACACTTGAGCGGTCTAGCACAGATACGCAGTATTTT
NA,TRBJ2-1,TRBV19,TRBD2,CASSTRTSGHSYNEQFF,TGTGCCAGTAGTACAAGGACTAGCGGCCACTCCTACAATGAGCAGTTCTTC
NA,TRBJ1-4,TRBV27,NA,CASSRAGTTNEKLFF,TGTGCCAGCAGCCGAGCGGGGACAACTAATGAAAAACTGTTTTTT
once,TRBJ2-7,TRBV5-1,NA,CASSLALENYEQYF,TGCGCCAGCAGCTTGGCCTTGGAGAACTACGAGCAGTACTTC
NA,TRBJ2-3,TRBV30,NA,CAWSVLRGGKGTDTQYF,TGTGCCTGGAGTGTACTTAGGGGGGGCAAAGGCACAGATACGCAGTATTTT
NA,TRBJ2-3,TRBV27,NA,CASSGQWGTDTQYF,TGTGCCAGCAGCGGACAGTGGGGCACAGATACGCAGTATTTT
NA,TRBJ2-1,TRBV27,NA,CASSFPGSSYNEQFF,TGTGCCAGCAGTTTTCCGGGTAGCTCCTACAATGAGCAGTTCTTC
NA,TRBJ2-7,TRBV9,TRBD2,CASSDEREAYEQYF,TGTGCCAGCAGCGACGAGCGGGAGGCCTACGAGCAGTACTTC
NA,TRBJ1-2,TRBV4-3,TRBD1,CASSQGEDRRNYGYTF,TGCGCCAGCAGCCAAGGCGAGGACAGGAGAAACTATGGCTACACCTTC
NA,TRBJ1-1,TRBV19,NA,CASSIGARVNTEAFF,TGTGCCAGTAGTATTGGGGCCCGGGTGAACACTGAAGCTTTCTTT
NA,TRBJ2-7,TRBV5-5,TRBD2,CASSRELAEAYEQYF,TGTGCCAGCAGCCGAGAGCTAGCGGAGGCCTACGAGCAGTACTTC
NA,TRBJ2-5,TRBV29-1,TRBD2,CSVELAGLGLETQYF,TGCAGCGTTGAACTAGCGGGTCTTGGGTTAGAGACCCAGTACTTC
NA,TRBJ1-2,TRBV28,TRBD1,CASSLAGTGKFNYGYTF,TGTGCCAGCAGTTTAGCCGGGACAGGGAAGTTTAACTATGGCTACACCTTC
NA,TRBJ1-2,TRBV5-1,TRBD1,CASSGGTGRYYGYTF,TGCGCCAGCAGCGGGGGGACAGGGAGATACTATGGCTACACCTTC
once,TRBJ1-2,TRBV7-2,NA,CASSPDSPYGYTF,TGTGCCAGCAGCCCAGACAGTCCGTATGGCTACACCTTC
NA,TRBJ2-5,TRBV4-3,TRBD2,CASSQVWTSGKETQYF,TGCGCCAGCAGCCAAGTTTGGACTAGCGGAAAAGAGACCCAGTACTTC
NA,TRBJ2-4,TRBV4-1,TRBD1,CASSWTGGDIQYF,TGCGCCAGCAGTTGGACAGGGGGCGACATTCAGTACTTC
NA,TRBJ1-1,TRBV6-1,NA,CASSLGGLGAFF,TGTGCCAGCAGCCTGGGGGGGCTTGGGGCTTTCTTT
NA,TRBJ2-7,TRBV7-9,TRBD2,CASSSWREGLYEQYF,TGTGCCAGCAGCTCCTGGCGGGAGGGTCTCTACGAGCAGTACTTC
NA,TRBJ2-7,TRBV29-1,NA,CSVGTHTFYEQYF,TGCAGCGTTGGGACACACACTTTCTACGAGCAGTACTTC
NA,TRBJ2-7,TRBV13,NA,CASSLGGLLEQYF,TGTGCCAGCAGCCTGGGGGGACTTCTCGAGCAGTACTTC
once,TRBJ2-7,TRBV9,NA,CASSVFQSGSSYEQYF,TGTGCCAGCAGCGTATTTCAGAGCGGAAGCTCCTACGAGCAGTACTTC
NA,TRBJ2-2,TRBV27,NA,CASSLANTGELFF,TGTGCCAGCAGTCTCGCGAACACCGGGGAGCTGTTTTTT
NA,TRBJ2-7,TRBV4-1,NA,CASSPGRGSYEQYF,TGCGCCAGCAGCCCAGGGCGAGGCTCCTACGAGCAGTACTTC
NA,TRBJ1-1,TRBV10-2,NA,CASSEPTGLNTEAFF,TGCGCCAGCAGTGAACCGACAGGCCTGAACACTGAAGCTTTCTTT
once,TRBJ2-7,TRBV2,NA,CASSEPPLAIREQYF,TGTGCCAGCAGTGAACCCCCGCTAGCAATACGTGAGCAGTACTTC
once,TRBJ2-3,TRBV9,NA,CASSKRGQGTDTQYF,TGTGCCAGCAGCAAGCGGGGACAAGGCACAGATACGCAGTATTTT
NA,TRBJ2-7,TRBV15,TRBD1,CATSSLGTGGVEQYF,TGTGCCACCAGCAGCCTTGGGACAGGGGGCGTCGAGCAGTACTTC